This T cell receptor (beta chain) stems from a study of blood T cell repertoires in COVID-19. Study-wide background: The United States, Italy and Spain supplied acute and convalescent COVID-19 samples.

Profiling relied on immunoSEQ multiplex PCR, and the TCRdb table lists in-frame clones only, not all of them. This table has about 27,000 clones, approximately 85% appearing once. The sample consisted of peripheral blood. The TCR was taken from a woman aged 45 to 65 with active COVID-19.

CDR3 protein: CASSLDRVRTDTEAFF. The CDR3 nucleotides read TGCGCCAGCAGCCTCGATCGGGTACGAACTGATACTGAAGCTTTCTTT. This sequence joins TRBV5-1 and TRBJ1-1, with D uncertain. Germline CDR1 is SGHRS and CDR2 is YFSETQ. Trimming took off 4 bases at V and 5 bases at J, with 21 bases between the two ends. There are 16 residues in the CDR3. The complete variable domain, with remaining parts taken from reference TRBV5-1 and TRBJ1-1, reads KAGVTQTPRYLIKTRGQQVTLSCSPISGHRSVSWYQQTPGQGLQFLFEYFSETQRNKGNFPGRFSGRQFSNSRSEMNVSTLELGDSALYLCASSLDRVRTDTEAFFGQGTRLTVV.